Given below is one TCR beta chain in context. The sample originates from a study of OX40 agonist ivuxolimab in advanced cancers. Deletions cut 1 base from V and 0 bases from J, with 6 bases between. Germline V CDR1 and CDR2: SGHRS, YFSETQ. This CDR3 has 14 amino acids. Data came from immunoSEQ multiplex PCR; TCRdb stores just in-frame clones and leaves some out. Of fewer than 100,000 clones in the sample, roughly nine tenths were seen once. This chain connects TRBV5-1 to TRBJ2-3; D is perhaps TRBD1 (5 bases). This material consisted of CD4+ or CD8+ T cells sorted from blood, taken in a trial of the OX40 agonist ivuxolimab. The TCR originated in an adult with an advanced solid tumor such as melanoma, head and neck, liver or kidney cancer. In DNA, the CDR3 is TGCGCCAGCAGCTTGAGGGGTAGCACAGATACGCAGTATTTT. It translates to CASSLRGSTDTQYF.